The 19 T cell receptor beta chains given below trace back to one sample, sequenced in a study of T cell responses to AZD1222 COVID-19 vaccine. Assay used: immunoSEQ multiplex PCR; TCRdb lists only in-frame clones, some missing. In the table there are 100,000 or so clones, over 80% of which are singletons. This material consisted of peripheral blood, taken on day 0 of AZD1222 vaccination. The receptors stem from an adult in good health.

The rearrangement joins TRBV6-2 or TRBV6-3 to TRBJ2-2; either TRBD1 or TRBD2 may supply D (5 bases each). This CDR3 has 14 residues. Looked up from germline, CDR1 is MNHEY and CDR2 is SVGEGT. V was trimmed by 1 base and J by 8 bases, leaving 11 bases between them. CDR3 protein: CASSYYFGAGELFF. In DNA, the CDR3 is TGTGCCAGCAGTTACTACTTCGGGGCTGGGGAGCTGTTTTTT.

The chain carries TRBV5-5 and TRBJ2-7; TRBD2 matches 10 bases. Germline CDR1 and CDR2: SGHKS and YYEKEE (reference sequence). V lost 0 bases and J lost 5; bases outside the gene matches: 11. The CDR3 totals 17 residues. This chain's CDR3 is CASSLEGIAGGLHEQYF. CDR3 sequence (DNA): TGTGCCAGCAGCTTGGAGGGAATAGCGGGGGGCCTCCACGAGCAGTACTTC.

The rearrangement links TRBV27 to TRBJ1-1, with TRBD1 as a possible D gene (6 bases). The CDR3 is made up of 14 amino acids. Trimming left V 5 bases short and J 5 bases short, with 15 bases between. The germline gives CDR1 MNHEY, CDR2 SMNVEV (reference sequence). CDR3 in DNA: TGTGCCAGCAGTCCCAGGGGATCGGGGACTGAAGCTTTCTTT. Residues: CASSPRGSGTEAFF.

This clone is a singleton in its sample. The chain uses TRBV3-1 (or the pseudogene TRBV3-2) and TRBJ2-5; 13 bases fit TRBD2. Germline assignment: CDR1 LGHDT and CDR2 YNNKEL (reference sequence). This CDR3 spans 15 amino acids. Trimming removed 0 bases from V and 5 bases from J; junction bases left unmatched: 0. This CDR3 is CASSQEGLAGETQYF. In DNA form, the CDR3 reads TGTGCCAGCAGCCAAGAGGGACTAGCGGGGGAGACCCAGTACTTC.

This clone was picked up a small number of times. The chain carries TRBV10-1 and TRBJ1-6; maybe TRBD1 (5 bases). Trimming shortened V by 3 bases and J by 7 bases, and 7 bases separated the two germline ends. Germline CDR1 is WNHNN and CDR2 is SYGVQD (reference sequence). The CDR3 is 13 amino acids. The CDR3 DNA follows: TGCGCCAGCAGTGACAGGGCAAATTCACCCCTCCACTTT. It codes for CASSDRANSPLHF.

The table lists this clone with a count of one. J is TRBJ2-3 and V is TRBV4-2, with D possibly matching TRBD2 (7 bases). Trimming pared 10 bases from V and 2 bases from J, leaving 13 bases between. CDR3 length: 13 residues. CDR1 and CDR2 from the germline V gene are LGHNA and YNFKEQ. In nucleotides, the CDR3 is TGTGCCATCGGCGGGGGCGACACAGATACGCAGTATTTT. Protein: CAIGGGDTDTQYF.

CDR3: CASSHRLGTEAFF. The CDR3 nucleotides read TGTGCCAGCAGCCACAGGTTGGGCACTGAAGCTTTCTTT. This sequence joins TRBV9 and TRBJ1-1, with D possibly matching TRBD1 (5 bases). The V end lost 4 bases, the J end lost 4 bases, and 11 bases lay between the germline ends. CDR3 size: 13 residues. Germline assignment: CDR1 SGDLS and CDR2 YYNGEE.

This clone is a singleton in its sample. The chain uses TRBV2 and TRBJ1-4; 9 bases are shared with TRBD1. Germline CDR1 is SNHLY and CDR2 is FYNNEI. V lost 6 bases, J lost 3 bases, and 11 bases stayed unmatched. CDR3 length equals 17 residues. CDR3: CASRQLRGQGPNEKLFF. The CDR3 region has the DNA TGTGCCAGCAGACAACTCCGGGGACAGGGCCCTAATGAAAAACTGTTTTTT.

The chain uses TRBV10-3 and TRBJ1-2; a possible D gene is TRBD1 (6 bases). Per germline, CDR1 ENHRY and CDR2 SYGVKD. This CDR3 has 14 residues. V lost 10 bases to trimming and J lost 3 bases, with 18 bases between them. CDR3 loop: CATVRQGLDYGYTF. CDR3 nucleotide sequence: TGTGCCACCGTGAGGCAGGGGCTGGACTATGGCTACACCTTC.

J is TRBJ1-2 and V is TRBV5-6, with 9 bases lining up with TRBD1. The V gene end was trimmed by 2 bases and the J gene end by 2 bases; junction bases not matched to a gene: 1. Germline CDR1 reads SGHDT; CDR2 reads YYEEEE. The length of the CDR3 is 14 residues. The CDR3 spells CASSFGTGNYGYTF. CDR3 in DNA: TGTGCCAGCAGCTTCGGGACAGGGAACTATGGCTACACCTTC.

The CDR3 loop reads CASSVTGGAETQYF. In DNA form, the CDR3 reads TGTGCCAGCAGCGTAACAGGGGGCGCAGAGACCCAGTACTTC. This chain joins TRBV11-2 and TRBJ2-5; 9 bases are a match to TRBD1. CDR1 is SGHAT and CDR2 is FQNNGV in the germline V gene. V lost 5 bases to trimming and J lost 4 bases; unmatched junction nucleotides: 5. CDR3 size: 14 residues.

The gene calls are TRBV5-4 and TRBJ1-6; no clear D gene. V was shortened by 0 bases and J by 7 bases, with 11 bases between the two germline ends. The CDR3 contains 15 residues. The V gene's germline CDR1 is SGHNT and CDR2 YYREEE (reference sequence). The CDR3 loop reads CASSLEAGLNSPLHF. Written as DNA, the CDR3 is TGTGCCAGCAGCTTGGAGGCAGGACTAAATTCACCCCTCCACTTT.

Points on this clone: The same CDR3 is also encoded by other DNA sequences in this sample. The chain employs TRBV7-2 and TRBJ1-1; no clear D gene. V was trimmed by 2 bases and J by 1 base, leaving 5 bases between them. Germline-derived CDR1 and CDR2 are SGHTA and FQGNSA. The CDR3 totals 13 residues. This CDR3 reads CASSLWGNTEAFF. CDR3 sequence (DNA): TGTGCCAGCAGCTTATGGGGGAACACTGAAGCTTTCTTT.

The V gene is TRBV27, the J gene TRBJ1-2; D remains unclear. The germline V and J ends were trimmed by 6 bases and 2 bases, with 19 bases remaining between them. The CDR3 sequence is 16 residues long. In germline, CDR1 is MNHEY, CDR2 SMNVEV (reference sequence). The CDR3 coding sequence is TGTGCCAGCAGGGTATCAGGCCTGTGGTTAAACTATGGCTACACCTTC. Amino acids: CASRVSGLWLNYGYTF.

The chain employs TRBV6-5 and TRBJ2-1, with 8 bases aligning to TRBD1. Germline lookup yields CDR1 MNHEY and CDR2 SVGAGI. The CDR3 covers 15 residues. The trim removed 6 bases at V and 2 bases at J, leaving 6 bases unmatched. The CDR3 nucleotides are TGTGCCAGCAGGGACAGGGCCGGGGCCTACAATGAGCAGTTCTTC. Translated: CASRDRAGAYNEQFF.

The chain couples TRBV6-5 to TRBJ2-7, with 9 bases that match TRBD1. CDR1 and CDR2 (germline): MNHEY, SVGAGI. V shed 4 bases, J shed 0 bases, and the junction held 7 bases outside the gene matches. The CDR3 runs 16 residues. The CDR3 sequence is CASSSRPGQGSYEQYF. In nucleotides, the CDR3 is TGTGCCAGCAGTTCCCGGCCGGGACAGGGCTCCTACGAGCAGTACTTC.

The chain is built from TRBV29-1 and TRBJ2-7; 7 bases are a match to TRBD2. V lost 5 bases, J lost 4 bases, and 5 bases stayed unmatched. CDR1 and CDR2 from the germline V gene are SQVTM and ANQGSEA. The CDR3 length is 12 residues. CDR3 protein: CSVLGGEYEQYF. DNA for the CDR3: TGCAGCGTTCTGGGAGGGGAATACGAGCAGTACTTC.

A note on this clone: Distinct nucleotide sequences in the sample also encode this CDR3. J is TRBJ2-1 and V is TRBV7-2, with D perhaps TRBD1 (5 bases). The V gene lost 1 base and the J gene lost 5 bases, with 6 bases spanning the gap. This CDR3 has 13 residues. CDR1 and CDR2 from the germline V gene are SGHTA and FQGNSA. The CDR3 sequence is CASSLGQNNEQFF. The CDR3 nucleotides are TGTGCCAGCAGCTTAGGACAGAACAATGAGCAGTTCTTC.

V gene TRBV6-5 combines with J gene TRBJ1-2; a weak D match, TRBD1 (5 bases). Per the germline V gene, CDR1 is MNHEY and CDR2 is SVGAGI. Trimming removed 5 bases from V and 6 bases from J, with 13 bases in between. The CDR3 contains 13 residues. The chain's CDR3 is CASSTAGLDGYTF. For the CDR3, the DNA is TGTGCCAGCAGTACCGCGGGGCTCGATGGCTACACCTTC.